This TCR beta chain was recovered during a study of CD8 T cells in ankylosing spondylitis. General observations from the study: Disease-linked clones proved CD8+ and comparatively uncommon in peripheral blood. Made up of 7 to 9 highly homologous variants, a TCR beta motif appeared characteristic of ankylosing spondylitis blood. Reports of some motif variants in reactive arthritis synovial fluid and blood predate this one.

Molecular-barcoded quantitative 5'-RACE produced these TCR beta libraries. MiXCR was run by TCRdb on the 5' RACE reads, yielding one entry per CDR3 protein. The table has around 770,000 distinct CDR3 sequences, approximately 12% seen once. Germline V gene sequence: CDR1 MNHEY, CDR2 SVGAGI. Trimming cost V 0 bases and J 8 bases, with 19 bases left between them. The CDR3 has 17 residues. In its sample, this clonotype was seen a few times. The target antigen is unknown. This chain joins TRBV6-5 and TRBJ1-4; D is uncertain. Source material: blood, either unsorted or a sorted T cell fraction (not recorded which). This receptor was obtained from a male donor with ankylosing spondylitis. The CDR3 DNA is TGTGCCAGCAGTTACTCGGTAGTGGAGGGAGCTGGGGAAAAACTGTTTTTT. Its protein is CASSYSVVEGAGEKLFF.